The 8 T cell receptor beta chains reported below all come from one sample, sequenced in a study of identical twins (dated by TCRdb to between 2015 and 2016). To prepare the library, 5' RACE was applied. Instrument on record: Illumina HiSeq 2000. The raw public data were reprocessed by TCRdb itself: fastp quality trimming at Q25, MiXCR clonotype calling, in-frame beta chains only. Rows are combined by CDR3 protein, so each entry shows the most common genes and DNA. The sample contains 600,000 to 800,000 distinct CDR3 sequences, 21% of them found a single time. Around 4.4% of the sample is taken by the ten largest. The same specimen was also included in a second study, on T cells expressing NK-cell markers.

The sample consisted of PBMCs. These receptors were obtained from a woman aged 18 to 35 in good health.

This clonotype has only a few counts. This rearrangement joins TRBV6-1 to TRBJ2-7, with 9 bases lining up with TRBD1. Germline assignment: CDR1 MNHNS and CDR2 SASEGT. This CDR3 has 14 amino acids. The J segment lost 6 bases and the V segment lost 6 bases, leaving 9 bases of the junction unmatched. The CDR3 reads CASRSLGQGPEQYF. Written as DNA, the CDR3 is TGTGCCAGCAGGTCTCTGGGACAGGGACCCGAGCAGTACTTC.

This clonotype came up a few times. The CDR3 is CASSSVRTLAGGSGELFF. In nucleotides, the CDR3 is TGTGCCAGCAGCTCGGTCCGGACGTTAGCGGGAGGGTCCGGGGAGCTGTTTTTT. V is TRBV5-6 and J is TRBJ2-2; 11 bases are shared with TRBD2. Germline V CDR1 and CDR2: SGHDT, YYEEEE. V trimming: 3 bases; J trimming: 6 bases; junction bases outside the gene matches: 13. The CDR3 runs 18 residues.

This clonotype was seen once. The rearrangement joins TRBV20-1 to TRBJ2-7, with TRBD2 matching 7 bases. J was trimmed by 5 bases and V by 5 bases; bases with no gene match: 12. Germline V lookup: CDR1 DFQATT, CDR2 SNEGSKA (reference sequence). The CDR3 sequence is 14 residues long. CDR3 region: CSAVTLSGSHEQYF. CDR3 bases: TGCAGTGCTGTCACCCTTAGCGGGTCCCACGAGCAGTACTTC.

This clonotype has a handful of counts. The rearrangement links TRBV10-3 to TRBJ2-1, with D unclear. Germline V gives CDR1 ENHRY, CDR2 SYGVKD. This CDR3 has 16 amino acids. V gave up 2 bases and J gave up 0 bases, with 11 bases separating them. CDR3 sequence: CAISEGDWSSYNEQFF. In nucleotides, the CDR3 is TGTGCCATCAGTGAGGGAGACTGGAGCTCCTACAATGAGCAGTTCTTC.

The CDR3 coding sequence is TGTGCCACCGGGACAGTCTACGAGCAGTACTTC. It yields the protein CATGTVYEQYF. The chain combines TRBV28 with TRBJ2-7, with 7 positions matching TRBD1. The V gene end was trimmed by 10 bases and the J gene end by 3 bases; junction bases not matched to a gene: 3. Germline assignment: CDR1 MDHEN and CDR2 SYDVKM. The CDR3 contains 11 residues.

This clonotype was seen ten or more times. The chain is built from TRBV4-2 and TRBJ2-7, with D uncertain. CDR1 and CDR2 (germline): LGHNA, YNFKEQ. The V end was cut by 0 bases, the J end by 7 bases, with 10 bases between. The CDR3 is 13 residues long. CDR3 in DNA: TGTGCCAGCAGCCAAGATTTTCCTCGGGAGCAGTACTTC. It encodes CASSQDFPREQYF.

The V and J genes are TRBV20-1 and TRBJ2-2; TRBD1 matches at 7 bases. The CDR3 length is 15 residues. Per the germline V gene, CDR1 is DFQATT and CDR2 is SNEGSKA (reference sequence). V lost 3 bases and J lost 2; bases outside the gene matches: 6. CDR3 region: CSARTTGINTGELFF. CDR3 sequence (DNA): TGCAGTGCTAGGACGACAGGGATCAACACCGGGGAGCTGTTTTTT.

The rearrangement joins TRBV5-1 to TRBJ2-3; TRBD2 is a possible D gene (6 bases). Per germline, CDR1 SGHRS and CDR2 YFSETQ. V lost 1 base to trimming and J lost 2 bases, with 17 bases between them. This CDR3 spans 17 amino acids. The CDR3 coding sequence is TGCGCCAGCAGCTTGAAACCGTGGCGGGACTTCACAGATACGCAGTATTTT. Translation: CASSLKPWRDFTDTQYF.